The 29 T cell receptor beta chains below all came from one sample that was sequenced in a study of T cells in Graves' hyperthyroidism and ophthalmopathy. TCR beta CDR3 region amplification was performed from RNA transcripts. The HTBI primer set was used in a first-round RT-PCR of the TCR CDR3. Via MiXCR, TCRdb re-called the multiplex PCR reads, giving one row per CDR3 protein. This sample has just under 750,000 distinct CDR3 sequences, with about 35% found just once. The source material was blood. The receptors here all came from a woman in her 40s with Graves' hyperthyroidism.

This clonotype has a count of ten or more. The chain uses TRBV19 and TRBJ1-5; D perhaps matches TRBD1 (5 bases). The CDR3 spans 14 residues. With 3 bases removed from V and 3 bases from J, the gap between germline ends came to 9 bases. The germline CDR1 and CDR2 sequences are LNHDA and SQIVND (reference sequence). The CDR3 region has the DNA TGTGCCAGTAGTATTCCAGGGACCAATCAGCCCCAGCATTTT. Translating it yields CASSIPGTNQPQHF.

This chain joins TRBV7-9 and TRBJ2-1, with D uncertain. The CDR3 has 15 residues. CDR1 is SEHNR and CDR2 is FQNEAQ in the germline V gene (reference sequence). Trimming removed 5 bases at V and 6 bases at J, with 17 bases between. The CDR3 spells CASSSFGLVSNEQFF. CDR3 coding DNA: TGTGCCAGCAGCAGTTTTGGCCTAGTGAGCAATGAGCAGTTCTTC.

This clonotype showed up many times. The chain has TRBV5-5 and TRBJ1-2; D is undetermined. Deletions cut 6 bases from V and 6 bases from J, with 15 bases between. The CDR3 has 13 amino acids. Germline V lookup: CDR1 SGHKS, CDR2 YYEKEE (reference sequence). The CDR3 region is CASNVGQADGYTF. DNA of the CDR3: TGTGCCAGCAACGTAGGGCAGGCGGATGGCTACACCTTC.

Points on this clonotype: A much larger clone lies one base from this, so it may be a read error. V usage is TRBV24-1 and J usage is TRBJ2-5; D may be TRBD1 (6 bases). This CDR3 region has 13 residues. Germline-derived CDR1 and CDR2 are KGHDR and SFDVKD. This CDR3 reads CATSMASGETRYF. CDR3 nucleotides: TGTGCCACCAGTATGGCGTCAGGGGAGACCCGGTACTTC.

Note on this clonotype: A read error may explain this, as a much larger clone is one base away. Here the CDR3 DNA reads TGCGGTGCTACTCCCCCTTTCTCTGGGGCCAACGTCCTGACTTTC. It specifies CGATPPFSGANVLTF. The J gene is TRBJ2-6, the V gene TRBV20-1; no definite D call. The CDR3 consists of 15 residues. Germline V lookup: CDR1 DFQATT, CDR2 SNEGSKA (reference sequence).

The chain employs TRBV19 and TRBJ1-1; possibly TRBD1 for D (6 bases). This CDR3 is built from 15 residues. Between the trimmed V and J ends, which lost 7 bases and 4 bases, there was a span of 19 bases. Germline CDR1 is LNHDA and CDR2 is SQIVND (reference sequence). The CDR3 DNA reads TGTGCCAGTAACCCGGACAGTAATTCGGGCACTGAAGCTTTCTTT. Translation gives CASNPDSNSGTEAFF.

Notes on this clonotype: This could be a read error, since a much larger clone is one nucleotide away. The chain employs TRBV25-1 and TRBJ2-7, with 8 nucleotides matching TRBD2. Trimming at V came to 6 bases and at J to 4 bases, leaving 11 bases not matched to a gene. Germline assignment: CDR1 MGHDK and CDR2 SYGVNS. This CDR3 comprises 15 residues. CDR3 DNA sequence: TGTGCCAGCAGCTCCACCGGACTAGCCCGGTACGAGCAGTACTTC. Amino acid sequence: CASSSTGLARYEQYF.

This clonotype was detected ten times or more. The chain combines TRBV12-3 or TRBV12-4 with TRBJ1-2; 10 bases line up with TRBD1. The CDR3 is 15 amino acids. V shed 6 bases and J 4 bases; nucleotides not matched to a gene: 8. The CDR3 DNA reads TGTGCCAGCAGACTTGACAGGGGGCATACCTATGGCTACACCTTC. It is translated as CASRLDRGHTYGYTF.

This clonotype was seen a single time. The CDR3: CAIGGVNYGYTF. The CDR3 DNA follows: TGTGCCATCGGGGGTGTGAACTATGGCTACACCTTC. The chain employs TRBV10-3 and TRBJ1-2, with D possibly matching TRBD1 (5 bases). The germline gives CDR1 ENHRY, CDR2 SYGVKD. The CDR3 is 12 residues long. Trimming pared 8 bases from V and 2 bases from J, leaving 9 bases between.

With respect to this clonotype: A read error may be the cause here, since a much bigger clone is one base away. The chain carries TRBV12-3 or TRBV12-4 and TRBJ1-6; D is perhaps TRBD1 (5 bases). Trimming stripped 4 bases from V and 18 bases from J, with 16 bases between. The CDR3 runs 12 residues. In DNA form, the CDR3 reads TGTGCCAGCAGTTACGCTGGGACTTCGAACCACTTT. Protein: CASSYAGTSNHF.

This clonotype has a handful of counts. The chain employs TRBV5-1 and TRBJ2-2, with 9 bases fitting TRBD2. The V and J ends lost 2 bases and 0 bases, in that order; junction bases with no gene match: 5. CDR1 and CDR2 from the germline V gene are SGHRS and YFSETQ. The CDR3 totals 17 residues. The CDR3 nucleotides read TGCGCCAGCAGCTTCGGTCTAGCGGGGACGAACACCGGGGAGCTGTTTTTT. It translates to CASSFGLAGTNTGELFF.

This clonotype appeared many times. V gene TRBV12-3 or TRBV12-4 combines with J gene TRBJ1-5; TRBD1 matches 9 bases. Germline trimming cut 6 bases from V and 5 bases from J; bases unmatched to any gene: 8. This CDR3 comprises 15 residues. In DNA, the CDR3 is TGTGCCAGCAGACCCACAGGGGGCAAGGATCAGCCCCAGCATTTT. Translating it yields CASRPTGGKDQPQHF.

This clonotype was observed at least ten times. The V gene is TRBV20-1, the J gene TRBJ1-6; D is unclear. The CDR3 sequence is 14 residues long. V lost 2 bases to trimming and J lost 7 bases, with 12 bases between them. Germline CDR1 reads DFQATT; CDR2 reads SNEGSKA (reference sequence). For the CDR3, the DNA is TGCAGTGCTAGACCGACTTGGGTGAATTCACCCCTCCACTTT. This sequence encodes CSARPTWVNSPLHF.

The CDR3 region is CAISEGQVGELFF. In DNA, the CDR3 is TGTGCCATCAGTGAGGGACAGGTCGGGGAGCTGTTTTTT. The chain carries TRBV10-3 and TRBJ2-2; 7 bases map to TRBD1. The CDR3 is made up of 13 amino acids. The V gene's germline CDR1 is ENHRY and CDR2 SYGVKD. Trimming at V came to 2 bases and at J to 7 bases, leaving 1 base not matched to a gene.

The rearrangement joins TRBV2 to TRBJ1-6; 8 positions match TRBD1. Germline lookup yields CDR1 SNHLY and CDR2 FYNNEI. J was trimmed by 13 bases and V by 6 bases; bases with no gene match: 11. The CDR3 is 14 amino acids. DNA of the CDR3: TGTGCCAGCAGCGAGGGGACAGGTACTGTCCCCCTCCACTTT. It codes for CASSEGTGTVPLHF.

A remark on this clonotype: Just one base apart from a much larger clone, this may be a read error. DNA for the CDR3: TGTGCCAGCAACTTAGATCCGTTTGGAGAGACCCAGTACTTC. This encodes CASNLDPFGETQYF. This sequence joins TRBV7-2 and TRBJ2-5; no clear D gene. CDR1 and CDR2 from the germline V gene are SGHTA and FQGNSA. The CDR3 spans 14 residues. Together with reference TRBV7-2 and TRBJ2-5, the CDR3 gives the full variable domain: GAGVSQSPSNKVTEKGKDVELRCDPISGHTALYWYRQSLGQGLEFLIYFQGNSAPDKSGLPSDRFSAERTGGSVSTLTIQRTQQEDSAVYLCASNLDPFGETQYFGPGTRLLVL.

In this sample, this clonotype turned up a few times. A much larger clone sits a single nucleotide away, making a read error possible. CDR3 bases: TGTGCCGGCAGCGCCGGGGTTGGCTACACCTTC. Amino acids: CAGSAGVGYTF. This rearrangement joins TRBV7-2 to TRBJ1-2; D remains unclear. Germline CDR1 is SGHTA and CDR2 is FQGNSA. The CDR3 has 11 amino acids.

The chain is built from TRBV6-1 and TRBJ1-2; TRBD1 matches at 9 bases. The CDR3 consists of 14 residues. Germline CDR1 is MNHNS and CDR2 is SASEGT. V trimming: 4 bases; J trimming: 6 bases; junction bases outside the gene matches: 6. As DNA, the CDR3 is TGTGCCAGCAGTGCGGGACAGGGATTCAATGGCTACACCTTC. It translates to CASSAGQGFNGYTF.

There are many counts of this clonotype. The CDR3, as DNA: TGCGCCAGCAGTGAGAGGGCAGCCTTTTCCTACGAGCAGTACTTC. Protein: CASSERAAFSYEQYF. The chain carries TRBV10-2 and TRBJ2-7; D unresolved. This CDR3 is built from 15 residues. The V and J ends lost 2 bases and 1 base respectively, with 12 bases between them. CDR1 is WSHSY and CDR2 is SAAADI in the germline V gene.

This clonotype was seen many times. Here the CDR3 DNA reads TGCGCCAGCAGCCGAGTACAGGGCGATGGCTACACCTTC. It codes for CASSRVQGDGYTF. J is TRBJ1-2 and V is TRBV4-3, with TRBD1 as a possible D gene (6 bases). V was cut by 4 bases and J by 6 bases, with 12 bases left in between. The CDR3 spans 13 residues. Germline V gene sequence: CDR1 LGHNA, CDR2 YSLEER.

This clonotype turned up a few times. The chain uses TRBV19 and TRBJ2-2; D is perhaps TRBD1 (5 bases). Germline lookup yields CDR1 LNHDA and CDR2 SQIVND (reference sequence). This CDR3 has 15 residues. V shed 2 bases and J shed 5 bases, with 12 bases lying between them. In nucleotides, the CDR3 is TGTGCCAGTAGTATAATCACAGGACGGACCGGGGAGCTGTTTTTT. This codes for CASSIITGRTGELFF.

The rearrangement uses TRBV4-1 and TRBJ2-5, with D possibly being TRBD1 (6 bases). The V end was cut by 0 bases, the J end by 4 bases, with 18 bases between. The germline V gene has CDR1 MGHRA and CDR2 YSYEKL. This CDR3 region has 17 residues. The CDR3 loop reads CASSQESGWGLRETQYF. The DNA of the CDR3 is TGCGCCAGCAGCCAAGAATCGGGGTGGGGGCTACGAGAGACCCAGTACTTC.

The gene calls are TRBV20-1 and TRBJ2-7, with unresolved D. There are 13 residues in the CDR3. Germline lookup yields CDR1 DFQATT and CDR2 SNEGSKA (reference sequence). Trimming stripped 2 bases from V and 2 bases from J, with 10 bases between. CDR3: CSARQDKTYEQYF. DNA of the CDR3: TGCAGTGCTAGACAAGACAAGACCTACGAGCAGTACTTC.

This clonotype was recorded a few times. V usage is TRBV7-9 and J usage is TRBJ1-2; a possible D gene is TRBD1 (5 bases). This CDR3 is built from 14 residues. The germline V and J ends were trimmed by 8 bases and 3 bases, with 16 bases remaining between them. CDR1 is SEHNR and CDR2 is FQNEAQ in the germline V gene (reference sequence). CDR3 sequence (DNA): TGTGCCAGCTCACCACCGTCGGGGGACTATGGCTACACCTTC. As protein: CASSPPSGDYGYTF.

This clonotype was seen repeatedly, ten times or more. The chain recombines TRBV28 with TRBJ1-2; TRBD1 agrees at 7 bases. This CDR3 has 13 amino acids. Trimming cost V 5 bases and J 4 bases; bases outside gene matches: 4. In germline, CDR1 is MDHEN, CDR2 SYDVKM. The CDR3 protein is CASSVRQGYGYTF. In DNA form, the CDR3 reads TGTGCCAGCAGTGTGAGACAGGGCTATGGCTACACCTTC.

V gene TRBV7-8 combines with J gene TRBJ2-2, with D perhaps TRBD1 or TRBD2 (6 bases each). This CDR3 comprises 17 residues. Germline lookup yields CDR1 SGHVS and CDR2 FQNEAQ. V dropped 1 base and J dropped 4 bases, with 16 bases sitting between them. The CDR3 nucleotides read TGTGCCAGCAGCTTAGTAGGGGGGTTTGGTGGCACCGGGGAGCTGTTTTTT. Its protein is CASSLVGGFGGTGELFF.

As for this clonotype: A much bigger clone sits one base away, suggesting this may be a read error. In DNA, the CDR3 is TGTGCCAGCAGCCCTGCTCTTGGGAATTCACCCCTCCACTTT. Translation gives CASSPALGNSPLHF. The chain carries TRBV7-9 and TRBJ1-6; D call uncertain. Trimming removed 5 bases from V and 7 bases from J, with 12 bases in between. The CDR3 loop spans 14 amino acids. Germline lookup yields CDR1 SEHNR and CDR2 FQNEAQ (reference sequence).

This clonotype came up many times. This chain links TRBV7-2 with TRBJ2-7; either TRBD1 or TRBD2 may fit D (5 bases each). Trimming stripped 6 bases from V and 2 bases from J, with 14 bases between. The CDR3 loop spans 14 amino acids. Germline V gene sequence: CDR1 SGHTA, CDR2 FQGNSA. The CDR3 DNA is TGTGCCAGCAGACCCGGGACGGGGACCTACGAGCAGTACTTC. Encoded protein: CASRPGTGTYEQYF.

This clonotype came up a few times. This sequence joins TRBV12-3 or TRBV12-4 and TRBJ1-5; D might be TRBD1 (5 bases). V lost 5 bases and J lost 0, with 11 bases in between. The CDR3 spans 15 residues. CDR3 sequence: CASSPWGSSNQPQHF. The CDR3 region has the DNA TGTGCCAGCAGTCCTTGGGGGTCTAGCAATCAGCCCCAGCATTTT.